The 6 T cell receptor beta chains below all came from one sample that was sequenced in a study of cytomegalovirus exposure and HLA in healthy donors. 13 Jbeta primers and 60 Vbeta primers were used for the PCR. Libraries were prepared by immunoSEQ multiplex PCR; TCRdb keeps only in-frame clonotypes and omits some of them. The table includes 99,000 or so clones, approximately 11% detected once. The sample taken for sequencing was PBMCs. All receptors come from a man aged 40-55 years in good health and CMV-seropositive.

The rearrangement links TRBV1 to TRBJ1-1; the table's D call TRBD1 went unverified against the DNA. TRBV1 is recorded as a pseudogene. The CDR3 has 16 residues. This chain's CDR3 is CTSSHRDARNSTEAFF. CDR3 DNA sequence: TGCACCAGCAGCCACAGGGATGCGCGTAACAGCACTGAAGCTTTCTTT.

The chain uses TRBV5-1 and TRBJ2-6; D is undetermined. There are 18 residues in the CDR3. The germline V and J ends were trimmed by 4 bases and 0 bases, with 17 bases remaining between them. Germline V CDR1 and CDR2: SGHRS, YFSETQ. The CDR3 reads CASSPEDDWSSGANVLTF. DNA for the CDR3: TGCGCCAGCAGCCCCGAGGATGACTGGAGCTCTGGGGCCAACGTCCTGACTTTC.

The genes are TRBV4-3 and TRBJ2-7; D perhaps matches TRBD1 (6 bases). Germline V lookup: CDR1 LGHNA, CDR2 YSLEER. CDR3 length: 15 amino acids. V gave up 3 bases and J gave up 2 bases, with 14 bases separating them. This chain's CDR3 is CASSQSRDTTYEQYF. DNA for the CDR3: TGCGCCAGCAGCCAGAGCCGGGACACTACCTACGAGCAGTACTTC.

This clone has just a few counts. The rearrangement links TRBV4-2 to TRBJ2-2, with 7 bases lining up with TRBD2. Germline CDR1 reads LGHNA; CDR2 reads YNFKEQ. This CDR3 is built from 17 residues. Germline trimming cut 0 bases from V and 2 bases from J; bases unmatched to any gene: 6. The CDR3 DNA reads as TGTGCCAGCAGCCAAGATTTACCAGCGGGAAACACCGGGGAGCTGTTTTTT. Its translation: CASSQDLPAGNTGELFF.

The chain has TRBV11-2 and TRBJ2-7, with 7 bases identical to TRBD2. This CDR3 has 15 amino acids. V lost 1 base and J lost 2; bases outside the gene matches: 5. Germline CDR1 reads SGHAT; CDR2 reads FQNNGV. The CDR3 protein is CASSLVTGLAYEQYF. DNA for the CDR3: TGTGCCAGCAGCTTAGTTACCGGACTAGCCTACGAGCAGTACTTC.

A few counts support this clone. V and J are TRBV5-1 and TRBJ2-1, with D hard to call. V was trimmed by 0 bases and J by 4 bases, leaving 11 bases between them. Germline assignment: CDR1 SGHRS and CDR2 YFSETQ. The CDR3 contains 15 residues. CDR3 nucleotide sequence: TGCGCCAGCAGCTTGGGTGTGACTTTGTACAATGAGCAGTTCTTC. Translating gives CASSLGVTLYNEQFF.